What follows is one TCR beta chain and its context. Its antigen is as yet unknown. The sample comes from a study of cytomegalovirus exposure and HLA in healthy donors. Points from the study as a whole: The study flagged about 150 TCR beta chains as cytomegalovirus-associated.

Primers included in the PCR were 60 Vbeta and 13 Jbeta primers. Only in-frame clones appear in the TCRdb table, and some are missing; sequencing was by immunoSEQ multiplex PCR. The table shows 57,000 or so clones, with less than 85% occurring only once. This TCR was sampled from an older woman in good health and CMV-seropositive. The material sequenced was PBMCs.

The CDR3 DNA reads TGTGCCAGCAGTTTGGTAGGGGCGCAGACCCAGTACTTC. This encodes CASSLVGAQTQYF. V gene TRBV28 combines with J gene TRBJ2-5; maybe TRBD1 (5 bases). V was cut by 3 bases and J by 6 bases, with 11 bases left in between. CDR3 length: 13 amino acids. Germline CDR1 is MDHEN and CDR2 is SYDVKM.